This T cell receptor (beta chain) was captured in a study of pediatric ulcerative colitis (dated by TCRdb to between 2019 and 2020). Study-wide context: Of the ulcerative colitis patients, 7 or 8 had pancolitis and two had left-sided colitis, and histology in every patient was consistent with ulcerative colitis. About nine newly diagnosed, treatment-naive pediatric ulcerative colitis patients and a few non-IBD control children each provided paired blood and rectal samples. The Pediatric Ulcerative Colitis Activity Index classified two patients as having mild disease, several as having moderate disease and three as having acute severe colitis.

In the case of this clone: Its antigen has not been determined. No base quality values were provided; no much bigger clone lies one nucleotide off.

CDR1 and CDR2 are drawn from the germline V gene (reference sequence): LNHNV, YYDKDF. The CDR3 goes from the cysteine to the phenylalanine over 18 residues. The sequence is cut down to CDR3 DNA, 54 bases in frame from base 1. Trimming at the junction amounts to 6 bases on V and 0 bases on J, and the germline ends lie 20 bases apart. Study-level results and caveats: The healthy control group was small, consisting of only four individuals. For technical reasons, the blood samples of a couple of patients yielded substantially fewer templates, so those samples were excluded from the blood-rectal overlap analysis. Clonal overlap between a subject's own blood and rectum was significantly greater in ulcerative colitis patients than in controls, which suggests more T cell trafficking to inflamed tissue. Features of the rectal repertoire distinguished controls, mild-moderate colitis patients and acute severe colitis patients, and in acute severe colitis, rectal diversity was reduced because of clonal expansions. Because repertoires were derived from total lymphocyte DNA, patterns in rare subsets such as regulatory T cells may not have been reflected. Blood-derived T cells may have been included in the rectal pinch biopsies, particularly in patients with overt colitis. Two rectal CDR3 clonotypes were detected in all ulcerative colitis patients and were not detected in any of the controls.

One to two pinch biopsies were taken from the rectum for research during colonoscopy. No immunosuppressive medication had been given to the ulcerative colitis patients before the diagnostic colonoscopy. Before DNA isolation, rectal biopsies were subjected to proteinase K digestion. The Wizard kit (Promega) was used to extract genomic DNA from the blood and intestinal samples. Using the immunoSEQ TRB Survey service, rearranged CDR3 beta regions were amplified from genomic DNA with multiplex V and J primers. Survey-level sequencing depth of up to 500,000 reads per sample was used to keep depth equal across samples. The libraries were purified, combined into pools and sequenced with Illumina technology. Processing in the source paper ran as follows. Productive clonality, sample overlap, pairwise scatters, CDR3 beta length, V/D/J gene usage and productiveness were assessed with immunoSEQ online tools. Calculated diversity was the number of unique rearrangements divided by total templates times 100; Shannon and Simpson indices were also computed. Principal component analysis used the R prcomp function and ggbiplot package on Z-score normalized data. Morisita's index was used to quantify blood-rectal clonal overlap within each subject. TCRdb stores this immuneACCESS table with in-frame sequences only. Part of the clones is absent; in the studies checked, under half of the shortfall reflects unresolved V genes, and no reason is known for the rest. V and J calls and clone size are as listed in that table; D and trimming were resolved from the DNA. For this sample the table gives 40,000 to 60,000 clones, of which 78% were detected only once. The ten biggest clones cover about 4% of the sample.

The sequenced sample consisted of gut tissue. This receptor was identified in a girl aged 5 to 17 with moderate ulcerative colitis. The V gene is TRBV15 and the J gene is TRBJ2-2; the D gene remains uncertain. The DNA is TGTGCCACCAGACCCAACTTAGACGTTCGAGCGAACACCGGGGAGCTGTTTTTT. This sequence encodes CATRPNLDVRANTGELFF. The variable domain in full, with residues beyond the CDR3 obtained from the reference TRBV15 and TRBJ2-2 genes, is DAMVIQNPRYQVTQFGKPVTLSCSQTLNHNVMYWYQQKSSQAPKLLFHYYDKDFNNEADTPDNFQSRRPNTSFCFLDIRSPGLGDTAMYLCATRPNLDVRANTGELFFGEGSRLTVL.